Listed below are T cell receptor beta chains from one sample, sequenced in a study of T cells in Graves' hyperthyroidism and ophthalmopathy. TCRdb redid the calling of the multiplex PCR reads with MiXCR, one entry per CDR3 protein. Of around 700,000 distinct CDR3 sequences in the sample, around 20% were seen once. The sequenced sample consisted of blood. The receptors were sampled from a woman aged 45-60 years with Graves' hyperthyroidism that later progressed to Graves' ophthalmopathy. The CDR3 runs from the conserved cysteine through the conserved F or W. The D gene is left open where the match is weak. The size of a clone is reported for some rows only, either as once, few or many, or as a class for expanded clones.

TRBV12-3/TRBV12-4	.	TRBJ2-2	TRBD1	TGTGCCAGCATGCTCGACAGGGCCCCCACCGGGGAGCTGTTTTTT	CASMLDRAPTGELFF
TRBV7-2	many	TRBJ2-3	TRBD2	TGTGCCAGCAGCATGGGACTAGCGGGGGGGGTTACGGATACGCAGTATTTT	CASSMGLAGGVTDTQYF
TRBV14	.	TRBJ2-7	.	TGTGCCAGCAGCCAAATGGGGGGTCTCGACGAGCAGTACTTC	CASSQMGGLDEQYF
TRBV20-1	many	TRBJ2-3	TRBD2	TGCAGTGCTCTCACTAGCGGAAACACAGATACGCAGTATTTT	CSALTSGNTDTQYF
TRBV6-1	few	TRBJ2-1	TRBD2	TGTGCCAGCAGCTCCCTCGGGACTAGCGGGGGGGCAAATGAGCAGTTCTTC	CASSSLGTSGGANEQFF
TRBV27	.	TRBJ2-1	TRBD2	TGTGCCAGCAGTTCCCCTAGCGGGGGAGGGAATGAGCAGTTCTTC	CASSSPSGGGNEQFF
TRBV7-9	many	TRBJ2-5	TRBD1	TGTGCCAGCAGCTTAGACAGGGGGCAGGTTACGGAGACCCAGTACTTC	CASSLDRGQVTETQYF
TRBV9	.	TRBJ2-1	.	TGTGCCAGCAGCATAGGGCTACAGGGCAATGAGCAGTTCTTC	CASSIGLQGNEQFF
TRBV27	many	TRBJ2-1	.	TGTGCCAGCAGTTCCTCACAGGGAGATTCGTACAATGAGCAGTTCTTC	CASSSSQGDSYNEQFF
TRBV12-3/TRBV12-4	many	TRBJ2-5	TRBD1	TGTGCCAGCAGTTCCCTTGCTCGGACAGGGGGCCGAGAGACCCAGTACTTC	CASSSLARTGGRETQYF
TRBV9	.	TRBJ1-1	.	TGTGCCAGCAGCGTAGAACCAGTTATGAACACTGAAGCTTTCTTT	CASSVEPVMNTEAFF
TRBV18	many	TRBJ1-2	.	TGTGCCAGCTCACGGGACGGTGGATCGACGGGCTACACCTTC	CASSRDGGSTGYTF
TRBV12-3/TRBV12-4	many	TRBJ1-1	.	TGTGCCAGCAGCTTCCCGGGACTAAACACTGAAGCTTTCTTT	CASSFPGLNTEAFF
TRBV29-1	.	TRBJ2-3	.	TGCAGCGTCGCGCCGGGACCCGGCGGACCGGATACGCAGTATTTT	CSVAPGPGGPDTQYF
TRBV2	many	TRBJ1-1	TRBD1	TGTGCCAGCAGGTCGGACAGGGAGGATACTGAAGCTTTCTTT	CASRSDREDTEAFF
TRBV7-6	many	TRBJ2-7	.	TGTGCCAGCAGCATGACAGGCGACGAGCAGTACTTC	CASSMTGDEQYF
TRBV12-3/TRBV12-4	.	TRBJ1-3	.	TGTGCACGGTATAGGGCCCGCTCCTCTGGAAACACCATATATTTT	CARYRARSSGNTIYF
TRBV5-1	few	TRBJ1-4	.	TGCGCCAGCAGCCGGACAGCGTTTAATGAAAAACTGTTTTTT	CASSRTAFNEKLFF
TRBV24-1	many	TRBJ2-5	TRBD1	TGTGCCACCAGCAGGGCCGTGGCAGGGGGACGAGAGACCCAGTACTTC	CATSRAVAGGRETQYF
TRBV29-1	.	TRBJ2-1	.	TGCAGCGTTGGAAGTGGAGTGAGCTCCTACAATGAGCAGTTCTTC	CSVGSGVSSYNEQFF
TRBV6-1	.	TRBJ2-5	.	TGTGCCAGCAGTTATGGAGGCAGGAGGGCAGAGACCCAGTACTTC	CASSYGGRRAETQYF
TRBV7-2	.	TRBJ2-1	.	TGTGCCAGCAGCTTAGTTCCGGACCTCTCCTACAATGAGCAGTTCTTC	CASSLVPDLSYNEQFF
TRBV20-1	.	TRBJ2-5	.	TGCAGTGCTAGTTATTGGGGCCACCAATTAGAGACCCAGTACTTC	CSASYWGHQLETQYF
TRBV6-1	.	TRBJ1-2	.	TGTGCCAGCGGTCGAGGGGCGTCCTATGGCTACACCTTC	CASGRGASYGYTF
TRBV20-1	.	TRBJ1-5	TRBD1	TGCAGTGCTAGCCGGACAGGGGGCAGACAGCCCCAGCATTTT	CSASRTGGRQPQHF
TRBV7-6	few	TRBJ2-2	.	TGTGCCAGCAGCTCGAGCGGAGACACCGGGGAGCTGTTTTTT	CASSSSGDTGELFF
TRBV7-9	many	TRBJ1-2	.	TGTGCCAGCAGCCCAAGGTCCTTGGATGGCTACACCTTC	CASSPRSLDGYTF
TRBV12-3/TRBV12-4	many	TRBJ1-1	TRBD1	TGTGCCAGCAGAACCGGGACAGTGAACACTGAAGCTTTCTTT	CASRTGTVNTEAFF
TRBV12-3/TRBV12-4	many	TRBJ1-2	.	TGTGCCAGCAGTTCCCTCGACAGAAACTATGGCTACACCTTC	CASSSLDRNYGYTF
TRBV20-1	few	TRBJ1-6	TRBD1	TGCAGTGTCCTCGGGACAGCTAATTCACCCCTCCACTTT	CSVLGTANSPLHF
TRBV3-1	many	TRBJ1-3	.	TGTGCCAGCAGCCAAACGTGGAACTCTGGAAACACCATATATTTT	CASSQTWNSGNTIYF
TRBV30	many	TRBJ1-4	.	TGTGCCTGGAGACCCCGGGGCGCAACTAATGAAAAACTGTTTTTT	CAWRPRGATNEKLFF
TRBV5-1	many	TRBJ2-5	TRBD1	TGCGCCAGCAGCTTGCTACCGGGACAGGGGGAAGAGACCCAGTACTTC	CASSLLPGQGEETQYF
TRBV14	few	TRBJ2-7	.	TGTGCCAGCAGCCCTCTGACAGACCCCTACGAGCAGTACTTC	CASSPLTDPYEQYF
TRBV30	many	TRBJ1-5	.	TGTGCCTGGAGTGTACGGGAGAGGGATCAGCCCCAGCATTTT	CAWSVRERDQPQHF
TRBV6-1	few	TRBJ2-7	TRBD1	TGTGCCAGCAGCATGACAGGGTACCACGAGCAGTACTTC	CASSMTGYHEQYF